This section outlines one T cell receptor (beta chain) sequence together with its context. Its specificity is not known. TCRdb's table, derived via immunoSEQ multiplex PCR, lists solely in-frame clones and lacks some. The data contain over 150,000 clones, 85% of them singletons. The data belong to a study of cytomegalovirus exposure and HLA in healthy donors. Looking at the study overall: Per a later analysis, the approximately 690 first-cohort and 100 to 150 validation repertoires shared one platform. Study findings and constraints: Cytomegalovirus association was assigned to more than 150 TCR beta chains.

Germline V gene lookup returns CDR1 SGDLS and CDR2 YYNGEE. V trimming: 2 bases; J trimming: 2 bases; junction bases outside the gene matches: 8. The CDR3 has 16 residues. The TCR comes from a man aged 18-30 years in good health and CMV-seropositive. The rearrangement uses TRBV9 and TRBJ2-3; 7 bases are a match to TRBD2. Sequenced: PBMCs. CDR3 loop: CASSVASGELTDTQYF. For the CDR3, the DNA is TGTGCCAGCAGCGTCGCAAGCGGGGAACTCACAGATACGCAGTATTTT.